The source of this T cell receptor (beta chain) is a study of blood T cell repertoires in COVID-19. Turning to the study itself: Whether acute or convalescent, the COVID-19 samples came from the United States, Italy and Spain. T cells, B-cell-depleted T cells, or PBMCs supplied cDNA or gDNA.

This clone was seen a handful of times. In the original processing: Estimated nucleated cell counts came from reference gene primer amplification. TCRdb's copy holds only in-frame clones and misses some; the assay was immunoSEQ multiplex PCR. The D gene and trimming were derived from the DNA, and the V and J assignments and clone size from that table. This sample has about 160,000 clones, with 65% to 85% found just once. The CDR3 has 15 residues. Looked up from germline, CDR1 is LGHDT and CDR2 is YNNKEL (reference sequence). V gave up 2 bases and J gave up 4 bases; unmatched junction bases: 5. The specimen was peripheral blood. This rearrangement joins TRBV3-1 (or the pseudogene TRBV3-2) to TRBJ1-2, with 9 bases identical to TRBD1. The sequence was collected from a woman of 80 years or more with active or convalescent COVID-19. The CDR3 DNA sequence: TGTGCCAGCAGCCAACTGGACAGGGGCGGCTATGGCTACACCTTC. Translation gives CASSQLDRGGYGYTF.